This T cell receptor beta chain came from a study of blood T cell repertoires in COVID-19. Study details: The study drew acute and convalescent COVID-19 samples from the United States, Italy and Spain. Sample material is recorded as cDNA or gDNA derived from T cells, B-cell-depleted T cells, or PBMCs.

V was pared by 6 bases and J by 8 bases, with 13 bases of the junction left unmatched. Germline CDR1 is MDHEN and CDR2 is SYDVKM. The CDR3 spans 16 residues. Authors' methods: Estimates of nucleated cell counts were drawn from the amplification of reference gene primers. Measured with immunoSEQ multiplex PCR; TCRdb has only the in-frame clones, and not every one. V, J and clone size derive from that table, while D and trimming were established from the DNA sequence. The data contain around 170,000 clones, about 91% of them singletons. This clonotype was obtained from a woman in her 30s with acute or convalescent COVID-19. The chain employs TRBV28 and TRBJ1-2, with 12 bases fitting TRBD1. The sample comprised peripheral blood. The CDR3 bases are TGTGCCAGCAGCCCCCTCCAGGGACAGGGGGCCCGGGGCTACACCTTC. Its translation: CASSPLQGQGARGYTF.